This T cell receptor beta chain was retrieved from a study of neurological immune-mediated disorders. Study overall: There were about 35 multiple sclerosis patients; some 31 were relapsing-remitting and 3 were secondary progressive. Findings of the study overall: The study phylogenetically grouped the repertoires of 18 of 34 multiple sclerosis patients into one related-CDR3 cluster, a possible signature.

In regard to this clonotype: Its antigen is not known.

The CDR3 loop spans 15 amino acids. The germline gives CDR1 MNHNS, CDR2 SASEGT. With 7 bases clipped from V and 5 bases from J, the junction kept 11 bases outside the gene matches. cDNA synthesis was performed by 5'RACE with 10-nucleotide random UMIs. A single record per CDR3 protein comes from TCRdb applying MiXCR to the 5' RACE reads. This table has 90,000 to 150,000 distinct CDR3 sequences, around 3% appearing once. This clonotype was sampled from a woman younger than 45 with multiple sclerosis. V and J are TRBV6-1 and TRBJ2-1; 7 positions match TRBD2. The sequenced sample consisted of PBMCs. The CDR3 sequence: CASNREGLRDNEQFF. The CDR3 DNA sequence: TGTGCCAGCAATAGGGAGGGACTGCGGGACAATGAGCAGTTCTTC.